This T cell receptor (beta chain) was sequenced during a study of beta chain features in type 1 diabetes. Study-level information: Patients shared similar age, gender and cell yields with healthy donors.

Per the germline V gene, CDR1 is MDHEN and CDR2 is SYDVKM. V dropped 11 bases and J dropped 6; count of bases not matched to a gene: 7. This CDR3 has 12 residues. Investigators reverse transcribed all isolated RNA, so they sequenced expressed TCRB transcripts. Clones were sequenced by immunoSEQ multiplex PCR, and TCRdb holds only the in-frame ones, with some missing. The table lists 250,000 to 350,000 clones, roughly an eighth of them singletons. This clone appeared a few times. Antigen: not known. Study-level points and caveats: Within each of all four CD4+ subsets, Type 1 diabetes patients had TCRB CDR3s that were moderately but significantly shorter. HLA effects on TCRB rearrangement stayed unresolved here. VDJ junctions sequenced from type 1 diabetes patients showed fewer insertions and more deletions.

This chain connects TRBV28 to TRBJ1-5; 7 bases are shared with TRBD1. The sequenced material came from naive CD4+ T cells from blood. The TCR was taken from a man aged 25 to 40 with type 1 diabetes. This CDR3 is CAGGGAGQPQHF. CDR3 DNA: TGTGCCGGAGGGGGCGCAGGTCAGCCCCAGCATTTT. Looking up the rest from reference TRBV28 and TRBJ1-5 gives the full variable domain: DVKVTQSSRYLVKRTGEKVFLECVQDMDHENMFWYRQDPGLGLRLIYFSYDVKMKEKGDIPEGYSVSREKKERFSLILESASTNQTSMYLCAGGGAGQPQHFGDGTRLSIL.